The T cell receptor (beta chain) under discussion was sequenced for a study of cytotoxic CD8 clonotypes in ibrutinib-treated CLL. The overall study: Enrolment comprised some twelve relapsed/refractory and roughly 15 treatment-naive patients; 17 to 18 were IGHV unmutated.

Sequencing used immunoSEQ multiplex PCR; TCRdb keeps in-frame clones, though not all of them. Counted here are approximately 330,000 clones, roughly 80% occurring once; the ten biggest clones make up 6.5% to 8.5%. From germline, CDR1 is LGHNT and CDR2 FRNRAP. The germline V and J ends were trimmed by 10 bases and 7 bases, with 13 bases remaining between them. The length of the CDR3 is 11 residues. This clone was seen once. Sequences were derived from PBMCs, sampled before ibrutinib treatment. This sequence was found in a human donor with chronic lymphocytic leukemia. The genes are TRBV12-5 and TRBJ1-1, with D possibly matching TRBD1 (5 bases). In DNA form, the CDR3 reads TGTGCTACCTCGGGGGGTATTGAAGCTTTCTTT. This translates into CATSGGIEAFF.